These T cell receptor beta chains were read from a single sample in a study of beta chain features in type 1 diabetes. The data were produced by immunoSEQ multiplex PCR, yet TCRdb's version contains in-frame clones alone and is incomplete. This table holds 16,000 or so clones, 76% found once. The sequencing input was stem cell memory CD4+ T cells from blood. The receptors originated from a woman aged 18-29 years with type 1 diabetes. The CDR3 runs from the conserved cysteine through the conserved F or W. Fields, in order: clone size, J gene, V gene, D gene, CDR3 DNA, CDR3 protein. The D gene is left open where the match is weak. The size field is filled for only some rows; it gives once, few, many or a size class.

-,TRBJ1-2,TRBV6-6,-,TGTGCCAGCTCTCGCGGGGGCCTTTTCTATGGCTACACCTTC,CASSRGGLFYGYTF
-,TRBJ2-1,TRBV5-1,-,TGCGCCAGCAGCTTGGCACAGGGTCATATGGAGCAGTTCTTC,CASSLAQGHMEQFF
-,TRBJ2-1,TRBV5-1,-,TGCGCCAGCAGCTTGGCCTCGGGGTCACCCCATGAGCAGTTCTTC,CASSLASGSPHEQFF
-,TRBJ1-2,TRBV7-2,TRBD1,TGTGCCAGCAGCTTAGGGCAGGGGGGCTATGGCTACACCTTC,CASSLGQGGYGYTF
-,TRBJ1-5,TRBV28,-,TGTGCCAGCAGTCAGCCGCGGAGAGATCAGCCCCAGCATTTT,CASSQPRRDQPQHF
-,TRBJ2-3,TRBV7-9,TRBD2,TGTGCCAGCAGCTTAGCGGCGATAGCGGGAGTAGATACGCAGTATTTT,CASSLAAIAGVDTQYF
-,TRBJ2-5,TRBV7-2,TRBD2,TGTGCCAGCAGCCTAGCTATAGCGGGAGGGGGGGAGACCCAGTACTTC,CASSLAIAGGGETQYF
-,TRBJ2-1,TRBV7-2,TRBD2,TGTGCCAGCAGCTGGGGGGGGACTAGATATAATGAGCAGTTCTTC,CASSWGGTRYNEQFF
-,TRBJ2-7,TRBV2,TRBD2,TGTGCCACCAGGAGGGAGGGGCCCTACGAGCAGTACTTC,CATRREGPYEQYF
-,TRBJ2-2,TRBV6-1,TRBD1,TGTGCCAGCAGTGAATTAGGGCAGGGGGCCGGGGAGCTGTTTTTT,CASSELGQGAGELFF
-,TRBJ1-5,TRBV18,-,TGTGCCAGCTCACAGGACATAGGCCAGCCCCAGCATTTT,CASSQDIGQPQHF
few,TRBJ2-7,TRBV27,TRBD1,TGTGCCAGCCGACAGGGTTTCCCCTACGAGCAGTACTTC,CASRQGFPYEQYF
once,TRBJ1-4,TRBV6-6,-,TGTGCCAGCAGGGGCCCTCAAGTGGGAAAACTGTTTTTT,CASRGPQVGKLFF
few,TRBJ2-1,TRBV28,TRBD2,TGTGCCAGCAGTTTACCCCCCGCTAGCGGCCACAATGAGCAGTTCTTC,CASSLPPASGHNEQFF
once,TRBJ1-2,TRBV10-2,TRBD1,TGCGCCAGCAGTGAATCTACAGGGGGCAGGGGGGGCTACACCTTC,CASSESTGGRGGYTF